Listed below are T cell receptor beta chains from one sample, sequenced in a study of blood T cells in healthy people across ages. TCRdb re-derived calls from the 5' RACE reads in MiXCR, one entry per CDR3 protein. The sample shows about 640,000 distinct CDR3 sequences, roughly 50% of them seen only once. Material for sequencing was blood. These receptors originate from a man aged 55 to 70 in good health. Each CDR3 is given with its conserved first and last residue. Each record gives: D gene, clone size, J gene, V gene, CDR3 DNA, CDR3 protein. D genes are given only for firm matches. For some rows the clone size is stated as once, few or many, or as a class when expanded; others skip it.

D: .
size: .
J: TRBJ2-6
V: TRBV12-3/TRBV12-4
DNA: TGTGCCAGCAGACTGGATGACGGGGCCAACGTCCTGACTTTC
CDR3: CASRLDDGANVLTF

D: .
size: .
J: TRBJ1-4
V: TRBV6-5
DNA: TGTGCCAGCAGTTACAAGTCTCGGGCCGTGGAGGACAATGAAAAACTGTTTTTT
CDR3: CASSYKSRAVEDNEKLFF

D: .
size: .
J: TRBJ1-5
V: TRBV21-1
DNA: TGTGCCAGCAGCAAAGCTGAAGGGGGGAACCCCAGGACAGTATATAGCAATCAGCCCCAGCATTTT
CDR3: CASSKAEGGNPRTVYSNQPQHF

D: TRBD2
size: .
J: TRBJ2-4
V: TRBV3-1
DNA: TGTGCCAGCAGCCAGGGGCTAGCGGGGGGGCCCTACAATGAGCAGTACTTC
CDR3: CASSQGLAGGPYNEQYF

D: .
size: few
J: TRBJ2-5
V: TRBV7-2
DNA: TGTGCCAGCAGCTTATTTGGAGGTACACCCCAAGAGACCCAGTACTTC
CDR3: CASSLFGGTPQETQYF

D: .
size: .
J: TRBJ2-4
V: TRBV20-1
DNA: TGCAGTGCTAGTAACCCCAGGGCCGGAAACATTCAGTACTTC
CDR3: CSASNPRAGNIQYF

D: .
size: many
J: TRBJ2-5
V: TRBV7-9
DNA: TGTGCCAGCAGCTCACCCCCAGGGGCAGAGACCCAGTACTTC
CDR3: CASSSPPGAETQYF

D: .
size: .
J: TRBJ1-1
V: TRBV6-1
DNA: TGTGCCAGCAGTGAAATCGGGGGAGTAAGCACTGAAGCTTTCTTT
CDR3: CASSEIGGVSTEAFF

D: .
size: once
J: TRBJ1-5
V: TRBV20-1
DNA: TGCAGTGCTAGGCCCTCCGGGCGGGGAAATCAGCCCCAGCATTTT
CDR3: CSARPSGRGNQPQHF

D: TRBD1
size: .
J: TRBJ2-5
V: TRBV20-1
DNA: TGCAATGCTAGAGATGAGGGACAGACCCAAGAGACCCAGTACTTC
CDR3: CNARDEGQTQETQYF

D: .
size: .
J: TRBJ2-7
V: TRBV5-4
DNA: TGTGCCAGCAGCTTGAAACAGGGTTCACGCTACGAGCAGTACTTC
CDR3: CASSLKQGSRYEQYF

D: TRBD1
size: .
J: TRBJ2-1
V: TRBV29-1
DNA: TGCAGCGCAGACGGACAGGTCCCTTACAGTGAGCAGTTCTTC
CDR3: CSADGQVPYSEQFF

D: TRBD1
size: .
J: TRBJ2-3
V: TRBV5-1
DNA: TGCGCCAGCAGCCCGACGACAGGGGTCACAGATACGCAGTATTTT
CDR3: CASSPTTGVTDTQYF

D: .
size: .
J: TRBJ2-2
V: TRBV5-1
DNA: TGCGCCAGCAGCTTGGAACTAGCGAACACCGGGGAGCTGTTTTTT
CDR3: CASSLELANTGELFF

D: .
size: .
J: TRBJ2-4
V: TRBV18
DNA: TGTGCCAGCTCACCGACGGGGGCTGCCAAAAACATTCAGTACTTC
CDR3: CASSPTGAAKNIQYF

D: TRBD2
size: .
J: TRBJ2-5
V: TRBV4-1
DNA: TGCGCCAGCAGCCGGGGTCCTTCCCGTGGGACTAGCGGGGAGACCCAGTACTTC
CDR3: CASSRGPSRGTSGETQYF

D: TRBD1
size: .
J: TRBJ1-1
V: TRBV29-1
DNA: TGCAGCGTTGGCAGACAGGGGGACACTGAAGCTTTCTTT
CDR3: CSVGRQGDTEAFF

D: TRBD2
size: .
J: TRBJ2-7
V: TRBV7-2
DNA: TGTGCCAGCAGCACGGGACTAGTTAACTACGAGCAGTACTTC
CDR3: CASSTGLVNYEQYF

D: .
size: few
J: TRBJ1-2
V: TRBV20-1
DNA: TGCAGTGCTAGTGGGGGGCAGGGTAACTATGGCTACACCTTC
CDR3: CSASGGQGNYGYTF

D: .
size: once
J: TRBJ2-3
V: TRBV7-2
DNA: TGTGCCAGCAGCTTAGGGGCCCAGATCACAGATACGCAGTATTTT
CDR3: CASSLGAQITDTQYF

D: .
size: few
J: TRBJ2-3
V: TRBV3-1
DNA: TGTGCCAGCAGCCAAGACCGGGGGCTGACGCAGTATTTT
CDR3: CASSQDRGLTQYF

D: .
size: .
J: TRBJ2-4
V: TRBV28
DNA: TGTGCCAGCAGTTTATGGGACACTCAGTACTTC
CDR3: CASSLWDTQYF

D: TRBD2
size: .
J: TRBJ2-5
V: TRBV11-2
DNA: TGTGCCAGCAGCTTAACAGCGGGGGGGTATCAAGGCCAAGAGACCCAGTACTTC
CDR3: CASSLTAGGYQGQETQYF

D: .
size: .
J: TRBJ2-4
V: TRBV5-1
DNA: TGCGCCAGCAGCCTGGAATTCCGAAGAGCCCAGTACTTC
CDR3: CASSLEFRRAQYF

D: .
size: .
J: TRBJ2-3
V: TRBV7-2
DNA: TGTGCCAGCAGCCTTAACTACCTTTTTAGCACAGATACGCAGTATTTT
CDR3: CASSLNYLFSTDTQYF

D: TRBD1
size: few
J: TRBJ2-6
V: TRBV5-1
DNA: TGCGCCAGCAGTTTCACCACAGGGGACGGGGCCAACGTCCTGACTTTC
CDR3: CASSFTTGDGANVLTF

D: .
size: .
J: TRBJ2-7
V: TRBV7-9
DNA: TGTGCCAGCAGCTTAGAGGGGGCCTACGAGCAGTACTTC
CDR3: CASSLEGAYEQYF